This T cell receptor (beta chain) was documented in a study of blood T cell repertoires in COVID-19. Unmatched junction bases numbered 5, after V lost 3 bases and J lost 7 bases. The CDR3 contains 14 residues. Germline-derived CDR1 and CDR2 are DFQATT and SNEGSKA (reference sequence). Repertoires were generated with immunoSEQ multiplex PCR, while TCRdb's copy carries only in-frame clones and drops some. This repertoire shows roughly 150,000 clones, under 90% found once; its top ten account for roughly 8%. This rearrangement joins TRBV20-1 to TRBJ1-6, with 8 bases that match TRBD1. What was sequenced was PBMCs or T cells enriched from blood (not recorded which). The TCR comes from a woman aged 45-65 years who had recovered from COVID-19. In DNA form, the CDR3 reads TGCAGTGCTAGTCTAGGACAGGGAAATTCACCCCTCCACTTT. It specifies CSASLGQGNSPLHF.